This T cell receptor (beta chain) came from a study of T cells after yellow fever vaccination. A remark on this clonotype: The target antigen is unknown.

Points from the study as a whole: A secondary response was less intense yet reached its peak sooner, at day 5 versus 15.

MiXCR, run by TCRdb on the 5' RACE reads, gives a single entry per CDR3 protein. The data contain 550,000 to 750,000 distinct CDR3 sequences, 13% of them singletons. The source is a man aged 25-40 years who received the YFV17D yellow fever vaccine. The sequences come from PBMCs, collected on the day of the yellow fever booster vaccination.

The CDR3 loop reads CASKGTGRNTEAFF. CDR3 sequence (DNA): TGTGCCAGTAAAGGGACAGGAAGGAACACTGAAGCTTTCTTT. The chain joins TRBV19 to TRBJ1-1, with 8 nucleotides matching TRBD1. J lost 1 base, V lost 7 bases, and 5 bases had no gene match. Germline V lookup: CDR1 LNHDA, CDR2 SQIVND (reference sequence). The CDR3 extends over 14 amino acids.